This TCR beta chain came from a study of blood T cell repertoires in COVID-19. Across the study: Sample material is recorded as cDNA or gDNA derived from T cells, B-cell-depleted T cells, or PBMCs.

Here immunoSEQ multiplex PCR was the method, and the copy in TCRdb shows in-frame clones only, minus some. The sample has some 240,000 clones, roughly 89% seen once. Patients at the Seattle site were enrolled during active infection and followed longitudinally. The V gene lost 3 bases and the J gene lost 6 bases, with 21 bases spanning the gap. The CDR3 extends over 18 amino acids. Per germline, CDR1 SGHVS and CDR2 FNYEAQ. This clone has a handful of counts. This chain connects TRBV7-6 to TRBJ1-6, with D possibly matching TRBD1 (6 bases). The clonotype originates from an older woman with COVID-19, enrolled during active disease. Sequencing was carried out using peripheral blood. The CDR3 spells CASSFGPGQRGTNSPLHF. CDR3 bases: TGTGCCAGCAGCTTCGGCCCTGGACAGAGGGGCACTAATTCACCCCTCCACTTT.